These 18 T cell receptor delta chains originate from one sample sequenced in a study of gamma-delta chains in newborns, infants, children. TCRdb repeated clone calling on the reads with CATT. This sample has fewer than 6,000 delta-chain clones, with approximately 3.6% found just once. What was sequenced was blood. These TCRs come from a child who was a newborn, infant or young child, either healthy, febrile or measles-vaccinated (not recorded which).

To note about this clone: TCRdb assigns this DNA the protein of a much larger clone, which departs from its translation at residue 11; this likely reflects a read error, and the protein shown comes from translating the DNA. The V call is TRDV3, the J call TRDJ3; 8 bases fit TRDD3. CDR1 is TVYSNPD, CDR2 GDNSRS, per germline (reference sequence). The CDR3 totals 16 residues. CDR3 protein: CASGLGGSWDARQMFF. The CDR3 bases are TGTGCCTCCGGACTGGGGGGGTCCTGGGACGCCCGACAGATGTTTTTC.

This clone was seen only a few times. This chain joins TRDV1 and TRDJ1; D call uncertain. This CDR3 is built from 15 residues. The germline V and J ends were trimmed by 3 bases and 2 bases, with 13 bases remaining between them. Looked up from germline, CDR1 is TSWWSYY and CDR2 is QGS. The CDR3 bases are TGTGCTCTTGGGGAGCTCTTGATTGAGACCGATAAACTCATCTTT. Encoded protein: CALGELLIETDKLIF.

A word on this clone: A much larger clone sits a single nucleotide away, making a read error possible. Other DNA variants within this sample encode the same CDR3. The chain is built from TRDV1 and TRDJ1; 10 bases are shared with TRDD3. The trim removed 0 bases at V and 0 bases at J, leaving 13 bases unmatched. Per germline, CDR1 TSWWSYY and CDR2 QGS. The CDR3 has 20 residues. The CDR3: CALGELIATGGFVDTDKLIF. The DNA for the CDR3 is TGTGCTCTTGGGGAACTCATCGCGACTGGGGGATTTGTGGACACCGATAAACTCATCTTT.

A note on this clone: Sequence at one end of the junction differs from germline and may be a read error. This specimen includes other DNA sequences encoding the same CDR3. The J gene is TRDJ1, the V gene TRDV1, with 9 bases aligning to TRDD3. The germline gives CDR1 TSWWSYY, CDR2 QGS. The CDR3 runs 19 residues. CDR3 in DNA: TGTGCCCTTGGGCTTTCTCCTACTGGGGGACCCCCGTACACCGATAAACTCATCTTT. Residues: CALGLSPTGGPPYTDKLIF.

This clone was picked up a small number of times. The junction and the germline gene differ at one end; a read error may be behind it. V usage is TRDV3 and J usage is TRDJ1, with 12 bases aligning to TRDD3. Germline CDR1 TVYSNPD, CDR2 GDNSRS (reference sequence). The CDR3 is made up of 20 amino acids. The CDR3 region is CAFRGFALSGGYGATDTLIF. Here the CDR3 DNA reads TGTGCCTTTCGGGGCTTCGCCTTGTCTGGGGGATACGGGGCCACCGATACACTCATCTTT.

By sample share, this clone is medium-sized. The CDR3 coding sequence is TGTGCTCTCCAGGTAGGGATAAGAGCCGATAAACTCATCTTT. This encodes CALQVGIRADKLIF. This chain links TRDV1 with TRDJ1; a weak D match, TRDD3 (6 bases). Germline values: CDR1 TSWWSYY, CDR2 QGS. The V gene lost 9 bases and the J gene lost 3 bases, with 17 bases spanning the gap. CDR3 length equals 14 residues.

Remarks on this clone: One base separates it from a far larger clone, so it is likely a read error. This same CDR3 is encoded by further DNA sequences in the sample. V gene TRDV2 combines with J gene TRDJ2; TRDD3 matches at 12 bases. CDR1 and CDR2 from the germline V gene are GEAIGNYY and EKD. The CDR3 totals 18 residues. CDR3: CACDTLTGGYRPLAQLFF. In nucleotides, the CDR3 is TGTGCCTGTGACACCCTTACTGGGGGATACCGCCCTCTAGCACAACTTTTCTTT.

Worth noting for this clone: This may be a read error, as it is one base from a much larger clone. The gene calls are TRDV1 and TRDJ2, with D unresolved. This CDR3 region has 15 residues. Between the trimmed V and J ends, which lost 1 base and 0 bases, there was a span of 6 bases. Germline V lookup: CDR1 TSWWSYY, CDR2 QGS. The CDR3 coding sequence is TGTGCTCTTGGGGAACCTCTCTCTTTGACAGCACAACTCTTCTTT. Translation: CALGEPLSLTAQLFF.

This clone showed up just a few times. A much larger clone is a single base away; this may be a read error. The rearrangement links TRDV2 to TRDJ3, with TRDD3 matching over 11 bases. This CDR3 region has 22 residues. Germline values: CDR1 GEAIGNYY, CDR2 EKD. V shed 3 bases, J shed 0 bases, and the junction held 15 bases outside the gene matches. The CDR3 nucleotides read TGTGCCTGTGACGTACTGGGGGATATGCAAGATCCTAGCTCCTGGGACACCCGACAGATGTTTTTC. Translated: CACDVLGDMQDPSSWDTRQMFF.

This clone has only a few counts. This probably arose from a read error, given a far larger clone one base away. The chain employs TRDV2 and TRDJ1; 13 bases map to TRDD3. This CDR3 has 15 residues. Per germline, CDR1 GEAIGNYY and CDR2 EKD. In DNA, the CDR3 is TGTGCCCGTGACACTGGGGGATACGCCGCCGATAAACTCATCTTT. Translating gives CARDTGGYAADKLIF.

Turning to this clone: TCRdb pairs this DNA with a much larger clone's protein that differs at residue 14, likely a read error; the protein shown was translated from the DNA. The V and J genes are TRDV3 and TRDJ3; 8 nucleotides line up with TRDD3. The CDR3 extends over 16 amino acids. Per the germline V gene, CDR1 is TVYSNPD and CDR2 is GDNSRS (reference sequence). DNA for the CDR3: TGTGCCTCCGGACTGGGGGGGTCCTGGGACACCCGACAGACGTTTTTC. As protein: CASGLGGSWDTRQTFF.

This clone was counted only a few times. TCRdb has a much larger clone's protein, which differs at residue 13 from the translation of this DNA, likely because of a read error; what is shown is the protein translated from the DNA. This sequence joins TRDV1 and TRDJ3, with TRDD3 matching over 11 bases. In germline, CDR1 is TSWWSYY, CDR2 QGS. The CDR3 spans 20 residues. The CDR3 sequence is CALGASVGDTFSRDTRQMFF. For the CDR3, the DNA is TGTGCTCTTGGGGCCTCTGTGGGGGATACGTTCTCCCGGGACACCCGACAGATGTTTTTC.

Details on this clone: A far larger clone differs by one base, so this is likely a read error. Other DNA sequences from this sample encode an identical CDR3 as well. The chain uses TRDV1 and TRDJ1; TRDD3 aligns across 13 bases. Germline CDR1 reads TSWWSYY; CDR2 reads QGS. The CDR3 covers 19 residues. The CDR3 sequence: CALGELPTGGYGYTDKLIF. Written as DNA, the CDR3 is TGTGCTCTTGGGGAACTCCCTACTGGGGGATACGGATACACTGATAAACTCATCTTT.

This clone has more than one count but fewer than ten. A single base is all that separates this from a far larger clone, so a read error is likely. The rearrangement uses TRDV1 and TRDJ1; maybe TRDD2 (9 bases). The CDR3 runs 24 residues. Germline-derived CDR1 and CDR2 are TSWWSYY and QGS. This CDR3 reads CALGEPTALPTRGYKRLYTYKLIF. The CDR3 DNA follows: TGTGCTCTTGGGGAACCAACGGCCCTTCCTACGAGGGGATACAAGAGGTTGTACACCTATAAACTCATCTTT.

In the case of this clone: For this DNA, TCRdb reports the protein of a much larger clone, which diverges at residue 7, most likely from a read error; the protein presented here is translated directly from the DNA. The rearrangement uses TRDV2 and TRDJ3, with a tentative D call TRDD3 (6 bases). Germline-derived CDR1 and CDR2 are GEAIGNYY and EKD. The CDR3 runs 19 residues. The V end lost 3 bases, the J end lost 0 bases, and 17 bases lay between the germline ends. The CDR3 here is CACDSVQGDLSWDTRQMFF. In DNA, the CDR3 is TGTGCCTGTGACTCAGTACAGGGGGACCTCTCCTGGGACACCCGACAGATGTTTTTC.

This clone was seen a handful of times. This likely came from a read error, as a far larger clone is one base away. This sample includes further DNA sequences coding for the same CDR3. The rearrangement joins TRDV3 to TRDJ1; D possibly corresponds to TRDD3 (6 bases). Germline CDR1 TVYSNPD, CDR2 GDNSRS (reference sequence). This CDR3 has 16 amino acids. The CDR3: CAFPSLYWEYTDKLIF. The CDR3 DNA follows: TGTGCCTTTCCCTCCTTGTACTGGGAGTACACAGATAAACTCATCTTT.

As for this clone: A read error may be the cause here, since a much bigger clone is one base away. Additional DNA sequences in this sample encode the identical CDR3. This chain uses TRDV1 with TRDJ1; D is perhaps TRDD3 (5 bases). Deletions cut 0 bases from V and 2 bases from J, with 16 bases between. CDR3 length: 17 amino acids. Germline V gene lookup returns CDR1 TSWWSYY and CDR2 QGS. CDR3 DNA: TGTGCTCTTGGGGAACTCAGGGGGCCCGACCCTACCGATAAACTCATCTTT. Protein sequence: CALGELRGPDPTDKLIF.

Comments on this clone: A far larger clone is just one base off, so this is likely a read error. Other DNA sequences from this sample encode an identical CDR3 as well. This chain uses TRDV1 with TRDJ1, with 12 bases lining up with TRDD3. Germline loops: CDR1 TSWWSYY, CDR2 QGS. V gave up 4 bases and J gave up 0 bases; unmatched junction bases: 24. This CDR3 region has 23 residues. Here the CDR3 DNA reads TGTGCTCTTGGGGTTCACCTTCCTACCGCGTACTGGGGGATACTACCGAACACCGATAAACTCATCTTT. This encodes CALGVHLPTAYWGILPNTDKLIF.